This is a list of T cell receptor beta chains from one sample in a study of blood T cell repertoires in COVID-19. Produced via immunoSEQ multiplex PCR; TCRdb's table is partial and in-frame only. This repertoire shows 20,000 or so clones, approximately 85% found once; its top ten account for roughly 60%. The sequenced sample was peripheral blood. Receptors originate from a man aged 80 or over with acute or convalescent COVID-19. CDR3s include the opening cysteine and the closing phenylalanine or tryptophan. D genes are given only for firm matches. A clone size is listed for some rows: how often the clone was seen (once, few, many), or a class if it is expanded.

clone_size	v_call	d_call	j_call	cdr3_aa	cdr3_nt
.	TRBV7-9	TRBD1	TRBJ1-1	CASSLSGTGFEAFF	TGTGCCAGCAGCTTAAGTGGGACAGGGTTTGAAGCTTTCTTT
.	TRBV28	.	TRBJ1-5	CASTLGVAGSNQPQHF	TGTGCCAGCACCCTAGGGGTGGCGGGGAGCAATCAGCCCCAGCATTTT
few	TRBV6-1	TRBD1	TRBJ1-4	CASSAKGQSKVEKLFF	TGTGCCAGCAGTGCGAAGGGACAGTCAAAAGTTGAAAAACTGTTTTTT
.	TRBV3-1/TRBV3-2	.	TRBJ2-3	CASSPRSSRQADTQYF	TGTGCCAGCAGCCCCAGGTCTTCTCGGCAGGCAGATACGCAGTATTTT
once	TRBV4-3	TRBD1	TRBJ1-6	CASSHSYWGTEADNSPLHF	TGCGCCAGCAGCCATTCTTATTGGGGGACAGAAGCTGATAATTCACCCCTCCACTTT
.	TRBV6-5	TRBD1	TRBJ1-2	CASRGTGYYGYTF	TGTGCCAGCAGGGGGACAGGGTACTATGGCTACACCTTC
.	TRBV5-4	TRBD1	TRBJ1-1	CASSPLQGAMTEAFF	TGTGCCAGCAGCCCCCTACAGGGGGCCATGACTGAAGCTTTCTTT
.	TRBV6-5	.	TRBJ1-2	CATRQVNYGYTF	TGTGCCACCCGACAGGTTAACTATGGCTACACCTTC
.	TRBV7-3	TRBD1	TRBJ2-2	CASRFGQGAAGELFF	TGTGCCAGCAGATTCGGACAGGGGGCGGCCGGGGAGCTGTTTTTT
.	TRBV7-9	TRBD1	TRBJ1-2	CASSSPTGEHGYTF	TGTGCCAGCAGCTCCCCGACAGGGGAACATGGCTACACCTTC
.	TRBV7-8	.	TRBJ1-4	CASSPGAGATNEKLFF	TGTGCCAGCAGCCCGGGCGCGGGGGCAACTAATGAAAAACTGTTTTTT
.	TRBV5-1	.	TRBJ1-2	CASSTDSAYGYTF	TGCGCCAGCAGCACAGACAGCGCCTATGGCTACACCTTC
.	TRBV5-5	.	TRBJ2-2	CASSLAVTANTGELFF	TGTGCCAGCAGCTTGGCAGTGACAGCGAACACCGGGGAGCTGTTTTTT
.	TRBV3-1/TRBV3-2	TRBD1	TRBJ1-2	CASSQDATGAPGYTF	TGTGCCAGCAGCCAAGACGCGACAGGGGCACCTGGCTACACCTTC
many	TRBV5-4	TRBD1	TRBJ1-1	CASSPQGVRTEAFF	TGTGCCAGCAGCCCCCAGGGGGTGAGAACTGAAGCTTTCTTT
.	TRBV29-1	.	TRBJ1-2	CSVDLTDDGYTF	TGCAGCGTTGATCTGACAGACGATGGCTACACCTTC
.	TRBV7-7	.	TRBJ2-7	CASSLDAGSRGEQYF	TGTGCTAGCAGCTTAGACGCCGGGTCGAGAGGCGAGCAGTACTTC
once	TRBV29-1	.	TRBJ2-7	CSVEGGQPGLPYEQYF	TGCAGCGTTGAAGGGGGACAACCGGGACTACCCTACGAGCAGTACTTC
.	TRBV2	.	TRBJ2-7	CASSEAPQIYEQYF	TGTGCCAGCAGTGAAGCGCCACAGATCTACGAGCAGTACTTC
few	TRBV23-1	TRBD2	TRBJ2-1	CASSPHVAGRHYNEQFF	TGCGCCAGCAGTCCCCATGTAGCGGGGCGTCACTACAATGAGCAGTTCTTC
.	TRBV7-9	TRBD1	TRBJ2-1	CASSLRGTDNEQFF	TGTGCCAGCAGCTTGCGTGGGACAGACAATGAGCAGTTCTTC
.	TRBV15	.	TRBJ2-7	CATSREAGLSYEQYF	TGTGCCACCAGCAGAGAGGCAGGCCTTTCCTACGAGCAGTACTTC
.	TRBV11-2	TRBD1	TRBJ2-2	CASRGGQGQAGELFF	TGTGCCAGCAGGGGGGGACAGGGTCAAGCCGGGGAGCTGTTTTTT
.	TRBV5-6	TRBD2	TRBJ2-5	CASSPTLAGGQETQYF	TGTGCCAGCAGCCCAACACTAGCGGGGGGGCAAGAGACCCAGTACTTC
.	TRBV28	.	TRBJ1-5	CASSPLRGYSNQPQHF	TGTGCCAGCAGTCCCCTTAGGGGTTATAGCAATCAGCCCCAGCATTTT
.	TRBV28	.	TRBJ1-5	CASRDNRVQPQHF	TGTGCCAGCAGGGACAACAGGGTGCAGCCCCAGCATTTT
once	TRBV5-4	TRBD1	TRBJ2-1	CASSDPGQRYNEQFF	TGTGCCAGCAGCGATCCGGGACAGCGGTACAATGAGCAGTTCTTC
few	TRBV11-2	TRBD1	TRBJ1-3	CASRNRQGDRYGNTIYF	TGTGCCAGCAGAAACCGACAGGGGGATCGTTACGGAAACACCATATATTTT
.	TRBV24-1	.	TRBJ2-2	CATGLGGHIRNTGELFF	TGTGCCACCGGCCTAGGGGGTCACATCCGAAACACCGGGGAGCTGTTTTTT
once	TRBV14	.	TRBJ2-3	CASSQEGADTQYF	TGTGCCAGCAGCCAAGAAGGGGCGGATACGCAGTATTTT
.	TRBV7-3	.	TRBJ1-2	CASSYNNYGYTF	TGTGCCAGCAGCTACAATAACTATGGCTACACCTTC
.	TRBV5-4	.	TRBJ2-6	CASSLEMGEAGANVLTF	TGTGCCAGCAGCTTGGAAATGGGGGAGGCTGGGGCCAACGTCCTGACTTTC
.	TRBV19	TRBD1	TRBJ1-5	CASSTSRGQRNQPQHF	TGTGCCAGTAGTACCTCGCGGGGACAGCGGAATCAGCCCCAGCATTTT
.	TRBV24-1	TRBD1	TRBJ1-1	CATRQGRNTEAFF	TGTGCCACCAGACAGGGGAGGAACACTGAAGCTTTCTTT
.	TRBV15	TRBD1	TRBJ1-3	CATSLRDRAFSGNTIYF	TGTGCCACCAGCCTGCGGGACAGGGCCTTCTCTGGAAACACCATATATTTT
.	TRBV5-1	.	TRBJ2-3	CASRLVAGPSTDTQYF	TGCGCCAGCAGACTGGTGGCGGGCCCTAGCACAGATACGCAGTATTTT
.	TRBV10-3	TRBD1	TRBJ1-5	CATMGTGQQPQHF	TGTGCCACTATGGGGACAGGGCAGCAGCCCCAGCATTTT
.	TRBV5-5	.	TRBJ2-7	CASSRTTYEQYF	TGTGCCAGCAGCCGGACTACCTACGAGCAGTACTTC
.	TRBV11-2	.	TRBJ2-7	CASSPPGSYERYF	TGTGCCAGCAGCCCCCCTGGATCCTACGAGCGGTACTTC
once	TRBV30	TRBD1	TRBJ2-6	CAWSGTGTGYKANVLTF	TGTGCCTGGAGTGGCACCGGGACAGGGTACAAAGCCAACGTCCTGACTTTC
.	TRBV27	.	TRBJ1-2	CASRRQENYGYTF	TGTGCCAGCAGACGACAGGAGAACTATGGCTACACCTTC
.	TRBV5-1	TRBD1	TRBJ2-6	CATGAGGNSGANVLTF	TGCGCCACGGGTGCAGGGGGAAACTCTGGGGCCAACGTCCTGACTTTC
.	TRBV30	TRBD1	TRBJ2-7	CAWTGTGVGEQYF	TGTGCCTGGACCGGGACAGGGGTCGGCGAGCAGTACTTC
.	TRBV30	TRBD1	TRBJ1-5	CAWSRGDGYNQPQHF	TGTGCCTGGAGCAGGGGGGACGGCTACAATCAGCCCCAGCATTTT
.	TRBV7-2	.	TRBJ1-1	CASSFDGANTEAFF	TGTGCCAGCAGCTTTGACGGAGCGAACACTGAAGCTTTCTTT
.	TRBV18	.	TRBJ1-5	CASSPVGGLSNQPQHF	TGTGCCAGCTCACCAGTTGGGGGCTTGAGCAATCAGCCCCAGCATTTT
.	TRBV7-6	TRBD1	TRBJ2-5	CASSLLRGQIQETQYF	TGTGCCAGCAGCTTATTACGGGGACAGATTCAAGAGACCCAGTACTTC
.	TRBV9	.	TRBJ1-6	CASSVGSRGSPLHF	TGTGCCAGCAGCGTAGGTAGTCGAGGATCACCCCTCCACTTT
.	TRBV6-5	.	TRBJ1-2	CASSYLGQSHGYTF	TGTGCCAGCAGTTACCTCGGACAGAGCCATGGCTACACCTTC
.	TRBV7-6	TRBD1	TRBJ1-4	CASSLRGPNEKLFF	TGTGCCAGCAGCCTCAGGGGGCCTAATGAAAAACTGTTTTTT
.	TRBV4-3	TRBD1	TRBJ1-2	CASSPQQGGHGYTF	TGCGCCAGCAGCCCTCAACAGGGGGGCCATGGCTACACCTTC
.	TRBV12-3/TRBV12-4	.	TRBJ2-5	CASSLGQETQYF	TGTGCCAGCAGTCTCGGCCAAGAGACCCAGTACTTC
.	TRBV29-1	.	TRBJ2-1	CSASDTSYNEQFF	TGCAGCGCCTCGGACACGTCCTACAATGAGCAGTTCTTC
.	TRBV27	.	TRBJ2-1	CASSPSAGGAHEQFF	TGTGCCAGCAGTCCATCCGCCGGCGGGGCCCATGAGCAGTTCTTC
once	TRBV19	.	TRBJ2-2	CASSGPNTGELFF	TGTGCCAGTAGTGGGCCGAACACCGGGGAGCTGTTTTTT
.	TRBV5-4	.	TRBJ2-5	CASSLDSGRETQYF	TGTGCCAGCAGCTTGGACTCAGGAAGGGAGACCCAGTACTTC